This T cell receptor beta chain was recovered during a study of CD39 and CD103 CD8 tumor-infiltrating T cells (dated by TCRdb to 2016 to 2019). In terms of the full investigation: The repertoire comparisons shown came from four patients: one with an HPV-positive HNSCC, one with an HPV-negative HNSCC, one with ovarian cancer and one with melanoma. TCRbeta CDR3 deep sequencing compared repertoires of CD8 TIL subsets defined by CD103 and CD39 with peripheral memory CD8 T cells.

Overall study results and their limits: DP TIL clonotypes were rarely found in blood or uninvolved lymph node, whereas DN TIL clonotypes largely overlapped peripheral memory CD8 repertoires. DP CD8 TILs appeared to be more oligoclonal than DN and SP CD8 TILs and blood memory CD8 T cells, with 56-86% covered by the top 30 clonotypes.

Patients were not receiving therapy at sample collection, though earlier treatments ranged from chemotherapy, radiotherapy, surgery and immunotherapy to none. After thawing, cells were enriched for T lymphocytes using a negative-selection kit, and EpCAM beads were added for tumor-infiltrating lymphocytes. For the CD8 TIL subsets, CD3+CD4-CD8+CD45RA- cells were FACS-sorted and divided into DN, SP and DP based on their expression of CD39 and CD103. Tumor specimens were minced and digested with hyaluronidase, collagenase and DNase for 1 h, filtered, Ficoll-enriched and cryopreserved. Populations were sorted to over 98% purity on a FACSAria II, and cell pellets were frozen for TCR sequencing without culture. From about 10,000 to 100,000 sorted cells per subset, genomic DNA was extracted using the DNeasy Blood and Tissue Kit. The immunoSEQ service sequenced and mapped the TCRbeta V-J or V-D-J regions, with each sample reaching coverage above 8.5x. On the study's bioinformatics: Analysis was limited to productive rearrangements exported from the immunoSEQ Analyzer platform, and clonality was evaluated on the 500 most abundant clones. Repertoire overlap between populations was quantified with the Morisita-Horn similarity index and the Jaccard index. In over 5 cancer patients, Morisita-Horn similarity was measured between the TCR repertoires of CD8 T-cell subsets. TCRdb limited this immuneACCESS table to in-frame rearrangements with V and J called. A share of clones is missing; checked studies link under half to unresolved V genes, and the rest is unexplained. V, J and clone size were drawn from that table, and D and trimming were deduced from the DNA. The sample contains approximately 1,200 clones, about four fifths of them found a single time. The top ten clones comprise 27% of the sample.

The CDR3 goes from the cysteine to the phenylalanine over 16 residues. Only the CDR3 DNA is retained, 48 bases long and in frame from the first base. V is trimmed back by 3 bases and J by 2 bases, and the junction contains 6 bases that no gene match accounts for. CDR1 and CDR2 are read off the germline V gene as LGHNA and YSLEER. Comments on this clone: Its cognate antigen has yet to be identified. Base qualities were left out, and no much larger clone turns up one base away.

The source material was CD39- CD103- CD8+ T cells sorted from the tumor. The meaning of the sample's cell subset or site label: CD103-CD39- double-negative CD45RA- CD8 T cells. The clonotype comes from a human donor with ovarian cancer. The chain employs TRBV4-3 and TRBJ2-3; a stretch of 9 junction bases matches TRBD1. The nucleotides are TGCGCCAGCAGCCAGGACAGGGGACTACTCACAGATACGCAGTATTTT. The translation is CASSQDRGLLTDTQYF.